The 8 T cell receptor beta chains in this list originate from one sample, sequenced in a study of control samples from healthy donors and cancer patients. Method: immunoSEQ multiplex PCR; TCRdb's copy keeps in-frame clones and lacks some. The table includes about 51,000 clones, roughly 90% detected once. The sequenced sample was PBMCs. These receptors all come from a man aged 35 to 55 with colorectal cancer.

This chain connects TRBV5-4 to TRBJ2-7; 7 bases map to TRBD2. CDR3 length equals 16 residues. Trimming removed 2 bases from V and 3 bases from J; junction bases left unmatched: 11. In germline, CDR1 is SGHNT, CDR2 YYREEE (reference sequence). The CDR3 reads CASSFDFSGFVYEQYF. CDR3 sequence (DNA): TGTGCCAGCAGCTTCGATTTTAGCGGGTTTGTCTACGAGCAGTACTTC.

The chain combines TRBV2 with TRBJ1-6; 7 bases agree with TRBD1. Trimming took 5 bases from V and 1 from J; bases not matched to a gene: 8. The CDR3 spans 17 residues. Germline V CDR1 and CDR2: SNHLY, FYNNEI. This CDR3 is CASSRRQGGSYNSPLHF. The CDR3 bases are TGTGCCAGCAGTAGACGACAGGGTGGGTCCTATAATTCACCCCTCCACTTT.

V is TRBV9 and J is TRBJ2-1; the match to TRBD2 covers 10 bases. Germline trimming cut 3 bases from V and 9 bases from J; bases unmatched to any gene: 18. CDR1 and CDR2 (germline): SGDLS, YYNGEE. The CDR3 is 18 amino acids. CDR3 in amino acids: CASSARVMTSGFEGEQFF. CDR3 bases: TGTGCCAGCAGCGCAAGAGTTATGACTAGCGGGTTCGAGGGTGAGCAGTTCTTC.

The chain joins TRBV15 to TRBJ1-4; a weak D match, TRBD1 (5 bases). This CDR3 has 16 amino acids. V was pared by 0 bases and J by 6 bases, with 14 bases between. CDR1 is LNHNV, CDR2 YYDKDF, per germline (reference sequence). The CDR3 is CATSRDPSGRYEKLFF. DNA for the CDR3: TGTGCCACCAGCAGAGATCCCTCAGGGAGATATGAAAAACTGTTTTTT.

This chain links TRBV27 with TRBJ2-3, with TRBD1 matching over 7 bases. After removal of 4 bases from V and 2 bases from J, the junction contained 6 bases not matched to a gene. Germline assignment: CDR1 MNHEY and CDR2 SMNVEV (reference sequence). CDR3 length: 15 amino acids. The CDR3 nucleotides read TGTGCCAGCAGTTACAGGGGTGCGGACACAGATACGCAGTATTTT. Its translation: CASSYRGADTDTQYF.

This clone was observed a few times. V usage is TRBV5-6 and J usage is TRBJ2-7; D is unresolved. Germline V CDR1 and CDR2: SGHDT, YYEEEE. Trimming took off 1 base at V and 5 bases at J, with 10 bases between the two ends. CDR3 length equals 13 residues. Written as DNA, the CDR3 is TGTGCCAGCAGCTTGTTAAGGTTACACGAGCAGTACTTC. This translates into CASSLLRLHEQYF.

CDR3 in amino acids: CASSSRTAYEQYF. The DNA for the CDR3 is TGTGCCAGCAGTTCCAGGACAGCCTACGAGCAGTACTTC. This chain links TRBV28 with TRBJ2-7, with a weak D call TRBD1 (6 bases). The germline V and J ends were trimmed by 4 bases and 2 bases, with 9 bases remaining between them. CDR1 is MDHEN and CDR2 is SYDVKM in the germline V gene. The CDR3 runs 13 residues.

The V and J genes are TRBV9 and TRBJ1-5, with D hard to call. Germline V gene lookup returns CDR1 SGDLS and CDR2 YYNGEE. V was cut by 2 bases and J by 0 bases, with 6 bases left in between. The length of the CDR3 is 14 residues. Written as DNA, the CDR3 is TGTGCCAGCAGCGTCGAGGGTAGCAATCAGCCCCAGCATTTT. This encodes CASSVEGSNQPQHF.